This T cell receptor beta chain was recorded in a study of shared clonotypes between healthy human individuals (TCRdb year 2020). Background on the whole study: The cohort comprised two women and a few men aged 18 to 49 years. Per donor, leukapheresis produced somewhere between about 0.94 and 9.5 billion PBMCs. To estimate repertoire size and how much clonotypes are shared between individuals, the study performed deep sequencing of blood TCR repertoires from a handful of healthy adults. To increase sequencing depth and limit assay-specific biases, TCR repertoire library preparation and sequencing were carried out by different laboratories using diverse techniques. For each donor, CD4 naive and CD4 memory were each run on three plates, CD8 naive on two plates, and CD8 memory on one plate. Points the paper makes about the study in general: Clonotypes shared by all four sorted-subset donors showed higher generation probabilities than non-shared clonotypes. When a handful of donors were compared, the shared fraction of clonotypes was approximately 5% for naive CD4, over 3% for naive CD8, 2.3% for memory CD4, and less than 0.45% for memory CD8. Naive subsets generally had larger estimated clonotype richness than memory subsets did. Rarefaction of sorted-subset datasets indicated incomplete sequencing despite the large sequencing depth. Sampling was limited to blood, and TCR repertoires in tissue likely differ from TCR repertoires in blood. Pairwise subsampling led to the expectation that sequencing depth would affect the degree of clonotype sharing among donors. The small number of donors limited the genetic and exposure-history diversity represented.

The CDR3 contains 11 residues, cysteine and phenylalanine counted. Only the CDR3 DNA is retained, 33 bases long and in frame from the first base. The germline V gene (reference sequence) sets CDR1 to MNHNY and CDR2 to SVGAGI. Relative to germline, V is 4 bases shorter and J is 11 bases shorter, with 11 bases between their ends. Remarks on this clone: The antigen it binds to is not known. There are no base qualities to consult, and no much larger clone falls within one base.

Using the deep immunoSEQ assay, multiplex PCR amplified TCR CDR3 regions from genomic DNA. Genomic DNA extracted from each cell subset was distributed evenly over all wells of several immunoSEQ 96-well plates, and each plate served as one replicate. For sorted subsets, each replicate PCR was loaded with roughly 200 ng genomic DNA, equivalent to 30,000 or so T cell genomes. Purified libraries were quantified with a Qubit 3.0 fluorometer, sized on a Bioanalyzer 2100, and re-quantified with the KAPA Library Quantification kit. Every immunoSEQ 96-well plate was sequenced on a dedicated single-read 150-cycle Illumina NextSeq 550 flow cell. The published analysis was carried out like this. Because only junctional sequences without quality scores were contained in the immunoSEQ output, filtering matching that applied to full-length reads could not be performed. Sequences were annotated with PyIR, a Python wrapper for IgBLAST v1.9, using IMGT germline references to assign V/J genes and CDR3. Reads were removed for weak V/J assignments (E-value above 1e-6), missing CDR3, stop codons, out-of-frame junctions, or ambiguous translated residues. V3J clonotypes were defined by identical inferred V gene, J gene, and CDR3 amino acid sequence. The percentage overlap between two repertoires was calculated by dividing the number of shared unique clonotypes by the size of the smaller repertoire. Three approaches were used to assess repertoire richness: RTK rarefaction, the Chao1 estimator, and Recon v2.1 estimates of unobserved clonotypes. Generation probabilities for all TCRbeta clonotypes obtained by the gDNA method from a handful of donors were computed using OLGA. Not all clones reach the TCRdb copy of this immuneACCESS table, which keeps in-frame sequences only. Checked studies attribute under half of the gap to unresolved V genes and leave the rest unexplained. V and J calls plus clone size are reproduced from that table; the DNA served to infer D and trimming. This sample is represented by over a million clones; approximately 96% of them were singletons. The ten largest clones capture roughly 1.2% of the sample.

Donors were healthy HIV-negative adults with no recently reported acute infections or vaccinations. Every donor was a Caucasian adult residing in Nashville, Tennessee, USA. Magnetic negative selection was used to enrich CD4+ T cells, after which naive cells were positively selected on CD45RA and the negative fraction became the memory subset. After blood collection by leukapheresis, PBMCs were isolated using Ficoll-Histopaque density gradient centrifugation and then cryopreserved in the vapor phase of liquid nitrogen. Purity and quantity of every magnetically sorted T cell population were checked by analytical flow cytometry. Genomic DNA was isolated from each sorted fraction and quantified by UV absorbance on a Nanodrop 2000c.

The specimen was naive CD4+ T cells sorted from blood. In light of the paper, this sample's cell subset or site label describes: CD45RA+ positively selected. The receptor's source is a man aged 30 to 39 in good health. The V and J segments used are TRBV6-6 and TRBJ2-5; no D gene call is confident. The CDR3 protein sequence reads: CASSSRHGQYF. The nucleotide sequence is given as TGTGCCAGCAGTTCCCGACACGGTCAGTACTTC.